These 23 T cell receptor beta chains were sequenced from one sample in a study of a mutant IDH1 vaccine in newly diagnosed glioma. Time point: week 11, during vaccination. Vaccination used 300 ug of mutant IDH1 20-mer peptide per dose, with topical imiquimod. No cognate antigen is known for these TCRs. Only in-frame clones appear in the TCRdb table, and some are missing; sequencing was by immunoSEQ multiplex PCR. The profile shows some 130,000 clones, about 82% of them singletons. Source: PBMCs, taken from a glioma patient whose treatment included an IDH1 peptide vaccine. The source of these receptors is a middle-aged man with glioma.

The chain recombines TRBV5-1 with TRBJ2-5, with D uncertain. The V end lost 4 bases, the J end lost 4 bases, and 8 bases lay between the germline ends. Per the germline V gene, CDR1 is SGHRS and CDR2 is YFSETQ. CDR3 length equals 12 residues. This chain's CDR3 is CASSQSGETQYF. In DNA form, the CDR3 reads TGCGCCAGCAGCCAATCGGGAGAGACCCAGTACTTC.

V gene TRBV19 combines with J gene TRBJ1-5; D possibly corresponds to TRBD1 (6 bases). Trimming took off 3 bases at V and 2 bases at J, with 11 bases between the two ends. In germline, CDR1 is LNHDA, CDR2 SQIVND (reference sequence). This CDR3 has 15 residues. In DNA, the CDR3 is TGTGCCAGTAGTATCCCCAGGGGCCGCAATCAGCCCCAGCATTTT. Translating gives CASSIPRGRNQPQHF.

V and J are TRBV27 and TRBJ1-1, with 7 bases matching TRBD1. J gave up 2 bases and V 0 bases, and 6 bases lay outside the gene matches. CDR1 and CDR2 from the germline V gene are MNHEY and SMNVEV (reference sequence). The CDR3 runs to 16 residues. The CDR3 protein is CASSLSPTGVNTEAFF. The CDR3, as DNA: TGTGCCAGCAGTTTATCACCCACAGGGGTTAACACTGAAGCTTTCTTT.

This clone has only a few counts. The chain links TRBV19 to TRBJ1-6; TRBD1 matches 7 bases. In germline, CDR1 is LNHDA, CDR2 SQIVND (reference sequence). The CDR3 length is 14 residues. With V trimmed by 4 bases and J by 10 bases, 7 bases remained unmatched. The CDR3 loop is CASSTDRAWSPLHF. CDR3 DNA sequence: TGTGCCAGTAGTACCGACAGGGCATGGTCACCCCTCCACTTT.

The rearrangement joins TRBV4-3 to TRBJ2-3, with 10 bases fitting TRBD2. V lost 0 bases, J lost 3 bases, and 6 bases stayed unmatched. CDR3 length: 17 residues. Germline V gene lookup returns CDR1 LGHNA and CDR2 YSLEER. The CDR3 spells CASSQDPAGGSTDTQYF. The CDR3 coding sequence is TGCGCCAGCAGCCAAGATCCAGCGGGGGGGTCGACAGATACGCAGTATTTT.

The CDR3 loop reads CASSQGRGSETQYF. CDR3 DNA sequence: TGTGCCAGCAGCCAGGGCAGGGGTTCAGAGACCCAGTACTTC. The rearrangement uses TRBV4-2 and TRBJ2-5; D is possibly TRBD1 (6 bases). The V and J ends lost 3 bases and 4 bases respectively, with 12 bases between them. This CDR3 contains 14 residues. Germline V gives CDR1 LGHNA, CDR2 YNFKEQ.

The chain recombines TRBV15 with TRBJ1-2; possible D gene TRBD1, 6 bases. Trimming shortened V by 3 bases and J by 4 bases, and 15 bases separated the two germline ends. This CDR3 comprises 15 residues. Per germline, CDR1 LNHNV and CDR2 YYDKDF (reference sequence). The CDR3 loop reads CATSSAEGGGYGYTF. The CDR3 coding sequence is TGTGCCACCAGCAGTGCAGAAGGGGGAGGCTATGGCTACACCTTC. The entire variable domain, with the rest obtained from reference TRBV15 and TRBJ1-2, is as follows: DAMVIQNPRYQVTQFGKPVTLSCSQTLNHNVMYWYQQKSSQAPKLLFHYYDKDFNNEADTPDNFQSRRPNTSFCFLDIRSPGLGDTAMYLCATSSAEGGGYGYTFGSGTRLTVV.

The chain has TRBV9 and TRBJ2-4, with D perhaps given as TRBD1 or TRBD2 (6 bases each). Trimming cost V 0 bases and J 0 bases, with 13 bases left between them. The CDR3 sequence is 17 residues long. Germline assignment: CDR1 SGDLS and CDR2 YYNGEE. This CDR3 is CASSVERKGGAKNIQYF. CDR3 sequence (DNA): TGTGCCAGCAGCGTAGAACGTAAGGGGGGAGCCAAAAACATTCAGTACTTC.

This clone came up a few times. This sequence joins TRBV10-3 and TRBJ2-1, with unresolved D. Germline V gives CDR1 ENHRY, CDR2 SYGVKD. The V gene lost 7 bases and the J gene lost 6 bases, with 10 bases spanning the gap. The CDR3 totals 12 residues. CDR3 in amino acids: CAIKERFNEQFF. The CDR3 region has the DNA TGTGCCATCAAGGAGCGTTTCAATGAGCAGTTCTTC.

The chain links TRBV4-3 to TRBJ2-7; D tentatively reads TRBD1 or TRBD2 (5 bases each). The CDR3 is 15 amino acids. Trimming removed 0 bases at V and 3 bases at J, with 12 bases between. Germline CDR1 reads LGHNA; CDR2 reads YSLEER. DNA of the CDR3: TGCGCCAGCAGCCAAGATCGGGACCGAGACTACGAGCAGTACTTC. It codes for CASSQDRDRDYEQYF.

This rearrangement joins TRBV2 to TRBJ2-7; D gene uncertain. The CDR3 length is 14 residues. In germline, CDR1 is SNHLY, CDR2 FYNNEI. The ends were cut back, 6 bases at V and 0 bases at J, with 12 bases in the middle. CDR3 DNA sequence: TGTGCCAGCAGAGATGGTCGGAGCTCCTACGAGCAGTACTTC. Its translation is CASRDGRSSYEQYF.

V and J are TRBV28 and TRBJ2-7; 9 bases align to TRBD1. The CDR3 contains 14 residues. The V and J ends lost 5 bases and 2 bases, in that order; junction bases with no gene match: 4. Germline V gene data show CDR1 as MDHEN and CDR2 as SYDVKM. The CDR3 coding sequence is TGTGCCAGCAGTCCCTGGACAGGGGCCTACGAGCAGTACTTC. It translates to CASSPWTGAYEQYF.

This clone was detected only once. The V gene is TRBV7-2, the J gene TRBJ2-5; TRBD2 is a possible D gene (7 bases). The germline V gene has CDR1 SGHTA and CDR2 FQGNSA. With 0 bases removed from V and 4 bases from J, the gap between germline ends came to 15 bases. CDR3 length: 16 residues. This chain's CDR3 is CASSLAHRGAGETQYF. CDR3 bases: TGTGCCAGCAGCTTAGCGCACCGGGGGGCGGGAGAGACCCAGTACTTC.

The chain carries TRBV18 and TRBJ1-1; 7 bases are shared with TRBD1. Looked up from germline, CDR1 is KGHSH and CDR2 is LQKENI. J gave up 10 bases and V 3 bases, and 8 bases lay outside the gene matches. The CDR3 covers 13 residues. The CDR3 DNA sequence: TGTGCCAGCTCACCGCGGAGGGGGCAAGGAGCTTTCTTT. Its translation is CASSPRRGQGAFF.

CDR3 in DNA: TGTGCCAGCAGCGTAGTTGGGGGGCGCGGCGGGGAGCTGTTTTTT. Protein sequence: CASSVVGGRGGELFF. The J gene is TRBJ2-2, the V gene TRBV9; D tentatively fits TRBD1 or TRBD2 (6 bases each). Germline V gives CDR1 SGDLS, CDR2 YYNGEE. The V end lost 0 bases, the J end lost 7 bases, and 13 bases lay between the germline ends. The CDR3 loop spans 15 amino acids.

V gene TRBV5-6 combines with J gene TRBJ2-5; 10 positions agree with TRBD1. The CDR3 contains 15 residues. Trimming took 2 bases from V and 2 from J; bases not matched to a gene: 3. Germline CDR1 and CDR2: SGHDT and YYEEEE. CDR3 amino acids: CASSFDRGRQETQYF. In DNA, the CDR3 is TGTGCCAGCAGCTTCGACAGGGGGCGGCAAGAGACCCAGTACTTC.

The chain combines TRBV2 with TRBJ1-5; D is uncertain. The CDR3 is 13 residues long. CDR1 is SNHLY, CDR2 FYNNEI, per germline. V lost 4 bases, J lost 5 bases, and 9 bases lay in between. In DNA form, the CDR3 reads TGTGCCAGCAGTGGTCAGGAATATCAGCCCCAGCATTTT. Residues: CASSGQEYQPQHF.

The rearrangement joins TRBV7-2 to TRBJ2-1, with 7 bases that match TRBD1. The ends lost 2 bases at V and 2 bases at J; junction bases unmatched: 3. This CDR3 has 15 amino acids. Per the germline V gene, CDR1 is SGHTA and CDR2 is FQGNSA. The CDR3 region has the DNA TGTGCCAGCAGCTTACGGCAGGGGGCCTACAATGAGCAGTTCTTC. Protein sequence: CASSLRQGAYNEQFF.

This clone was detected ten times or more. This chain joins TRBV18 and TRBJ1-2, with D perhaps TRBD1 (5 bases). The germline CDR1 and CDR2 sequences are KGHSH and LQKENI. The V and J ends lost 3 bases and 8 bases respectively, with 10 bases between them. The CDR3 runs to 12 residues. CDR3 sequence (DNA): TGTGCCAGCTCACCGGGAGGGGTCGGCTACACCTTC. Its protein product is CASSPGGVGYTF.

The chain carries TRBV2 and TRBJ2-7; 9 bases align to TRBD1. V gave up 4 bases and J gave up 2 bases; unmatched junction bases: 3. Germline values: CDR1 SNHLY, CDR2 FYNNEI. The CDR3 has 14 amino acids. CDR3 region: CASSGTGVTYEQYF. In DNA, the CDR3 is TGTGCCAGCAGTGGGACAGGGGTTACCTACGAGCAGTACTTC.

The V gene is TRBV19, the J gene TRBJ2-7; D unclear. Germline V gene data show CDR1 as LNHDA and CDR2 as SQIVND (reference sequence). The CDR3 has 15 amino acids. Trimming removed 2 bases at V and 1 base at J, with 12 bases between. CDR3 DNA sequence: TGTGCCAGTAGTATAAACGGAGCTCTTTCCTACGAGCAGTACTTC. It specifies CASSINGALSYEQYF. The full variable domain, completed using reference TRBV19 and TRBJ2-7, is DGGITQSPKYLFRKEGQNVTLSCEQNLNHDAMYWYRQDPGQGLRLIYYSQIVNDFQKGDIAEGYSVSREKKESFPLTVTSAQKNPTAFYLCASSINGALSYEQYFGPGTRLTVT.

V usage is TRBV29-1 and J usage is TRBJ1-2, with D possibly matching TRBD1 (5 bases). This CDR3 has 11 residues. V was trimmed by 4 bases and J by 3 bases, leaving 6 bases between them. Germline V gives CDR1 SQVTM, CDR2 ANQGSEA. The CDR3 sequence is CSVVGDYGYTF. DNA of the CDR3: TGCAGCGTTGTAGGGGACTATGGCTACACCTTC.

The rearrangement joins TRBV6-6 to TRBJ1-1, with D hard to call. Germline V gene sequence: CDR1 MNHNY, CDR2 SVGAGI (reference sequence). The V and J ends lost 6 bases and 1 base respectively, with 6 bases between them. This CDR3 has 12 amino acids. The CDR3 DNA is TGTGCCAGCAGACTATCGAACACTGAAGCTTTCTTT. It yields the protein CASRLSNTEAFF.